Below, one TCR beta chain is given with its context. This specimen comes from a study of blood T cell repertoires in COVID-19. As for the study in general: Samples of COVID-19 (acute and convalescent) were obtained from the United States, Italy and Spain. In each case, the material was cDNA or gDNA derived from T cells, B-cell-depleted T cells, or PBMCs.

J lost 4 bases, V lost 0 bases, and 12 bases had no gene match. Germline V CDR1 and CDR2: MDHEN, SYDVKM. The CDR3 is 18 amino acids. As handled by the study authors: Amplification of reference gene primers was used by the study to estimate nucleated cell counts. Repertoires were generated with immunoSEQ multiplex PCR, while TCRdb's copy carries only in-frame clones and drops some. Clonal size and the V and J genes are those of that table, whereas D and trimming came from the DNA. Among about 190,000 clones listed, roughly 80% were seen once. The sequence derives from a woman between 45 and 65 years old with acute or convalescent COVID-19. This chain uses TRBV28 with TRBJ2-7; 10 nucleotides match TRBD1. Specimen: peripheral blood. The CDR3 DNA follows: TGTGCCAGCAGTTTATGGGGGGGAGCCGGGACAGGGGAATACGAGCAGTACTTC. Its protein product is CASSLWGGAGTGEYEQYF.